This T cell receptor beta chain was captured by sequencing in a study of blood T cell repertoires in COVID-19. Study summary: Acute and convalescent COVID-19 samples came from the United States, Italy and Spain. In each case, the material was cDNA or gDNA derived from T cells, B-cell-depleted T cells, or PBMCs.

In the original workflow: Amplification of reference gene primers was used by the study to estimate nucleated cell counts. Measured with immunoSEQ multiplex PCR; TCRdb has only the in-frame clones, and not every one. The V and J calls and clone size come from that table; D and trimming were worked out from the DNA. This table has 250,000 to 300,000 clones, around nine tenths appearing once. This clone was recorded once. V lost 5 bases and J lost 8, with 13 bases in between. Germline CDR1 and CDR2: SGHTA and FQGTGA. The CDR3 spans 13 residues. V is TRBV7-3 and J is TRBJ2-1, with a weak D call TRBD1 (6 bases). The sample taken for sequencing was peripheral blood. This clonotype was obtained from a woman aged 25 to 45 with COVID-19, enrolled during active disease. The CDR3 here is CASSLQGGDEQFF. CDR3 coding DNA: TGTGCCAGCAGCCTACAGGGCGGCGATGAGCAGTTCTTC. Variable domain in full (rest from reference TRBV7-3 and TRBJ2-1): GAGVSQTPSNKVTEKGKYVELRCDPISGHTALYWYRQSLGQGPEFLIYFQGTGAADDSGLPNDRFFAVRPEGSVSTLKIQRTERGDSAVYLCASSLQGGDEQFFGPGTRLTVL.